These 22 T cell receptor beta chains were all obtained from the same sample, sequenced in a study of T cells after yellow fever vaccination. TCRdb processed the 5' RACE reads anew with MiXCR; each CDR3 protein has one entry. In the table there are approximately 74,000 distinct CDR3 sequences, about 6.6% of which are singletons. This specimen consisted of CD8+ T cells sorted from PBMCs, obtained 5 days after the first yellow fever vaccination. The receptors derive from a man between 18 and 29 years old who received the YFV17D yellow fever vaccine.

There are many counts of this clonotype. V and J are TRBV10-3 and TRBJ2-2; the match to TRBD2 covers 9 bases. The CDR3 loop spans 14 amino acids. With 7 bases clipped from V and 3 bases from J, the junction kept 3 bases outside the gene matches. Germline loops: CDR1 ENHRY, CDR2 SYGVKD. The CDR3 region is CAITPSGDTGELFF. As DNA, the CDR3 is TGTGCCATCACCCCTAGCGGGGACACCGGGGAGCTGTTTTTT.

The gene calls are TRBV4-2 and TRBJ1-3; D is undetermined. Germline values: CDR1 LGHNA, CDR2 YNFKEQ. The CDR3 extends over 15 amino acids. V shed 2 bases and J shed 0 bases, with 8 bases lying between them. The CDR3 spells CASSQLLSSGNTIYF. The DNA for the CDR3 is TGTGCCAGCAGCCAACTACTGAGCTCTGGAAACACCATATATTTT.

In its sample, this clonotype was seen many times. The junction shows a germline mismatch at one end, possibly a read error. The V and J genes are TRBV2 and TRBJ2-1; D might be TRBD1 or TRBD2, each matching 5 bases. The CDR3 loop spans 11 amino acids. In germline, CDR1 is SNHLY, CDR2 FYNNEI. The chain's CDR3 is CASRSGTGTLF. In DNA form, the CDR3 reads TGTGCCAGCAGGTCCGGGACGGGAACCCTCTTC. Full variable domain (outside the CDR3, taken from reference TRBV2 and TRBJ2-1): EPEVTQTPSHQVTQMGQEVILRCVPISNHLYFYWYRQILGQKVEFLVSFYNNEISEKSEIFDDQFSVERPDGSNFTLKIRSTKLEDSAMYFCASRSGTGTLFGPGTRLTVL.

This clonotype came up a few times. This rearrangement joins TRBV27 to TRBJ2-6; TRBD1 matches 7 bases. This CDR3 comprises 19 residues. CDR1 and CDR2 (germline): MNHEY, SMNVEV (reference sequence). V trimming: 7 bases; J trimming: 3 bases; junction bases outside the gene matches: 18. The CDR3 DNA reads TGTGCCAGCATTAATGACAGGGCCATGTCCGGAGGTGGGGCCAACGTCCTGACTTTC. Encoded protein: CASINDRAMSGGGANVLTF.

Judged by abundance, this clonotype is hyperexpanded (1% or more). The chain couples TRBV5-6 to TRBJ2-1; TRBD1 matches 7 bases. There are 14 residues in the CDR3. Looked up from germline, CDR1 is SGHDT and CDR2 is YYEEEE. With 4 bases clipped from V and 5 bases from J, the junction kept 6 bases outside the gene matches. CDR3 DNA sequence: TGTGCCAGCAGCCCGCCGGGACAGCACAATGAGCAGTTCTTC. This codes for CASSPPGQHNEQFF.

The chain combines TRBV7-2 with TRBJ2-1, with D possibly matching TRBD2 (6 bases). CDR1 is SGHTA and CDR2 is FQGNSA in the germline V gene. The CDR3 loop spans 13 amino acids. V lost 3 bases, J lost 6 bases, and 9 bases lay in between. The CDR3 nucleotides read TGTGCCAGCAGCTTCACGACTAGCAATGAGCAGTTCTTC. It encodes CASSFTTSNEQFF.

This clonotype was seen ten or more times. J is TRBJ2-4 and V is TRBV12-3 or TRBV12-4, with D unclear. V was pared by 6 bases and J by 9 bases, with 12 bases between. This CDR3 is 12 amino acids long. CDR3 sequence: CASSPDMAIQYF. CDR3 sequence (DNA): TGTGCCAGCAGCCCCGATATGGCCATTCAGTACTTC.

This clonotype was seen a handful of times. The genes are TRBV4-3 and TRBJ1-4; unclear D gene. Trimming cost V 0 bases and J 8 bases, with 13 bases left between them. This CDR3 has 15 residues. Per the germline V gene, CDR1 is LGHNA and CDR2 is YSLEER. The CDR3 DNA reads TGCGCCAGCAGCCAAGACGGAGGGTGGAAAGAAAAACTGTTTTTT. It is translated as CASSQDGGWKEKLFF.

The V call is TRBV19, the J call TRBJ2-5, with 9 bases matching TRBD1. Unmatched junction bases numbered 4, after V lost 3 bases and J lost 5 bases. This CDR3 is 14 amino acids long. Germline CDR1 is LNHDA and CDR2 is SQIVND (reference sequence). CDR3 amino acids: CASSIGQGRETQYF. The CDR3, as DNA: TGTGCCAGTAGTATCGGACAGGGGCGGGAGACCCAGTACTTC. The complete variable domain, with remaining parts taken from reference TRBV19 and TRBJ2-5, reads DGGITQSPKYLFRKEGQNVTLSCEQNLNHDAMYWYRQDPGQGLRLIYYSQIVNDFQKGDIAEGYSVSREKKESFPLTVTSAQKNPTAFYLCASSIGQGRETQYFGPGTRLLVL.

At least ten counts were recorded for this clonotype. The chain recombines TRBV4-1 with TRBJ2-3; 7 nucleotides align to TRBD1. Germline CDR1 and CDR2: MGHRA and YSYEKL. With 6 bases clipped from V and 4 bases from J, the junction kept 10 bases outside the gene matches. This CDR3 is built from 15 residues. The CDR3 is CASSQSRQGSDTQYF. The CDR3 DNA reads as TGCGCCAGCAGTCAATCCCGACAGGGATCAGATACGCAGTATTTT.

DNA of the CDR3: TGCGCCAGCAGCTTTGAGACCCAGCGAGGATACAATGAGCAGTTCTTC. Protein sequence: CASSFETQRGYNEQFF. J is TRBJ2-1 and V is TRBV5-1; D remains unclear. Trimming pared 2 bases from V and 4 bases from J, leaving 16 bases between. This CDR3 is built from 16 residues. The V gene's germline CDR1 is SGHRS and CDR2 YFSETQ.

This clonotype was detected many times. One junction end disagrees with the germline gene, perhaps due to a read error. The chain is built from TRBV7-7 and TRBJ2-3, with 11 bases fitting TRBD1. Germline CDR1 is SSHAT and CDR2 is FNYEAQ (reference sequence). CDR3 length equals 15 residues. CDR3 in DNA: TGTGCTAGCAGCAGGGGACAGGGGGAGTCAGATACGCAGTATTTT. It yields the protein CASSRGQGESDTQYF.

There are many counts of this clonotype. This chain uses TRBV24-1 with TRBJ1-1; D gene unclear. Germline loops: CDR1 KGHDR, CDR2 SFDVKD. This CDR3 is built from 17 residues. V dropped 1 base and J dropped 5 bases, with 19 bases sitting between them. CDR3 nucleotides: TGTGCCACCAGTGATTTAAGGGCTTTGGATCTCGAGACTGAAGCTTTCTTT. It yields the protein CATSDLRALDLETEAFF.

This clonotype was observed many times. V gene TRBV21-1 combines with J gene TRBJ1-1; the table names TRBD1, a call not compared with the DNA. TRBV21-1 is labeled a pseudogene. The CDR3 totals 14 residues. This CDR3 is CASSTDREASEAFF. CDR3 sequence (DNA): TGTGCCAGCAGCACAGACAGGGAGGCGAGTGAAGCTTTCTTT.

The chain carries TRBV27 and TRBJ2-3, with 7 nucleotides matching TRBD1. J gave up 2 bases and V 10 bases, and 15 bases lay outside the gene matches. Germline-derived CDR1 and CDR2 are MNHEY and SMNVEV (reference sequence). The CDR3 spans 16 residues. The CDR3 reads CATQTQGDTYTDTQYF. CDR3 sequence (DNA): TGTGCCACCCAAACCCAGGGGGACACTTACACAGATACGCAGTATTTT.

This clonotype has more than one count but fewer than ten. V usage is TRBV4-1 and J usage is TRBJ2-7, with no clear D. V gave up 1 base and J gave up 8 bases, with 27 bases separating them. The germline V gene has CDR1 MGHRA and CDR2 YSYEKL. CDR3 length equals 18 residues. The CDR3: CASSQVNRLAQLSTQQYF. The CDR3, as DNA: TGCGCCAGCAGCCAAGTGAACAGACTGGCCCAATTGTCTACGCAGCAGTACTTC.

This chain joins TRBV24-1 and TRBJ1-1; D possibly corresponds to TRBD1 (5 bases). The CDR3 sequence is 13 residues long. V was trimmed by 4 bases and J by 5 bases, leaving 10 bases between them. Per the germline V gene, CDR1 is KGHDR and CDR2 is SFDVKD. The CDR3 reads CATSDPGGTEAFF. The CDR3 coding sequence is TGTGCCACCAGTGACCCCGGGGGGACTGAAGCTTTCTTT.

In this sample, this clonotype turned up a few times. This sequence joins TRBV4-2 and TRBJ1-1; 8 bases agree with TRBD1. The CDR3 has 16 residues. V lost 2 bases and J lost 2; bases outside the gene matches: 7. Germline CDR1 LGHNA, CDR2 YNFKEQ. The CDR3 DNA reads TGTGCCAGCAGCCAAAACCGGGGACAGGTAAACACTGAAGCTTTCTTT. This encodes CASSQNRGQVNTEAFF.

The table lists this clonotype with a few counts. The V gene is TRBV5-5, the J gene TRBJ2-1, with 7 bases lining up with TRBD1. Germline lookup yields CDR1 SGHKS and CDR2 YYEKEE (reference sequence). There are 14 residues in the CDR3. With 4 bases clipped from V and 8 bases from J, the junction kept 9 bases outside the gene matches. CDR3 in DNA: TGTGCCAGCAGCCCCAGGGGGTTTAGGGATGAGCAGTTCTTC. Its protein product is CASSPRGFRDEQFF.

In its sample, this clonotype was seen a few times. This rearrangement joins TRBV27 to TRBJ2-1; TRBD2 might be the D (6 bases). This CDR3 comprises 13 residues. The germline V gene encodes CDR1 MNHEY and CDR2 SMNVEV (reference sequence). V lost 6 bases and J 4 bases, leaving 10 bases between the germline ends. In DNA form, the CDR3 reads TGTGCCAGCAGGCTCGGGGGTTACAATGAGCAGTTCTTC. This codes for CASRLGGYNEQFF.

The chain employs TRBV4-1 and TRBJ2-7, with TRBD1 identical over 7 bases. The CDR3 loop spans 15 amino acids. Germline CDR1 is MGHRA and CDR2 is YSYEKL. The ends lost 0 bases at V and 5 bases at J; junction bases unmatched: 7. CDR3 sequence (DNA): TGCGCCAGCAGCCAAGAAGTCCGCAGGGGGAACGAGCAGTACTTC. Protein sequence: CASSQEVRRGNEQYF.

The CDR3 sequence: CASSQDFGGPTNEKLFF. As DNA, the CDR3 is TGTGCCAGCAGCCAAGATTTCGGGGGCCCAACTAATGAAAAACTGTTTTTT. The chain couples TRBV3-1 to TRBJ1-4; D perhaps matches TRBD1 (6 bases). V was clipped by 0 bases and J by 0 bases, with 11 bases between them. CDR1 is LGHDT and CDR2 is YNNKEL in the germline V gene (reference sequence). The CDR3 has 17 amino acids. Drawing the rest from reference TRBV3-1 and TRBJ1-4, the complete variable domain is DTAVSQTPKYLVTQMGNDKSIKCEQNLGHDTMYWYKQDSKKFLKIMFSYNNKELIINETVPNRFSPKSPDKAHLNLHINSLELGDSAVYFCASSQDFGGPTNEKLFFGSGTQLSVL.